This T cell receptor (beta chain) was identified in a study of shared clonotypes between healthy human individuals. Background on the study: Those who served as donors were a couple of women and a few men between the ages of 18 and 49.

Assay: immunoSEQ multiplex PCR; the TCRdb copy retains only in-frame clones and omits some. The sample lists around 1.6 million clones, approximately 98% occurring once. As regards this clone: Its antigen is unknown.

General study findings and limits: Naive subsets, compared against memory subsets, generally had larger estimated richness values. Non-shared clonotypes had lower generation probabilities than those shared by all four donors. Among several donors, approximately 5% of naive CD4 clonotypes were found in common.

This receptor was identified in a man aged 30 to 39 in good health. The sample comprised naive CD4+ T cells sorted from blood. As for subset: CD45RA+ positively selected.

The CDR3 nucleotides read TGTGCTAGTGGCCGAACAGGGGCAGAGACCCAGTACTTC. Protein product: CASGRTGAETQYF. The V call is TRBV12-5, the J call TRBJ2-5; 7 bases fit TRBD1. Germline V CDR1 and CDR2: LGHNT, FRNRAP. The V segment lost 6 bases and the J segment 4 bases; nucleotides outside the gene matches: 5. The CDR3 has 13 residues.